One sample yielded the 29 T cell receptor beta chains listed below, sequenced in a study of blood T cell repertoires in COVID-19. This table comes from immunoSEQ multiplex PCR, and its TCRdb copy is limited to in-frame clones, with some not included. The table records 200,000 to 300,000 clones, around 90% of them present only once. Sequenced input: peripheral blood. All receptors come from a man aged 25-45 years with COVID-19, enrolled during active disease.

Here the CDR3 DNA reads TGTGCCAGTGGCCCGGGACAGGGGGCCGGGGAGACCCAGTACTTC. This codes for CASGPGQGAGETQYF. The V call is TRBV19, the J call TRBJ2-5, with 12 bases matching TRBD1. Germline V lookup: CDR1 LNHDA, CDR2 SQIVND (reference sequence). With 8 bases clipped from V and 5 bases from J, the junction kept 9 bases outside the gene matches. The CDR3 spans 15 residues.

The chain employs TRBV11-2 and TRBJ1-2, with a weak D call TRBD1 (6 bases). Trimming cost V 7 bases and J 2 bases, with 17 bases left between them. There are 15 residues in the CDR3. Germline V CDR1 and CDR2: SGHAT, FQNNGV. The DNA for the CDR3 is TGTGCCAGCACCCAAGTTCAGACAGGAAACTATGGCTACACCTTC. This translates into CASTQVQTGNYGYTF.

This chain joins TRBV5-4 and TRBJ1-4, with 8 bases lining up with TRBD1. Germline CDR1 is SGHNT and CDR2 is YYREEE (reference sequence). The trim removed 1 base at V and 3 bases at J, leaving 14 bases unmatched. The CDR3 has 19 amino acids. CDR3 amino acids: CASSLLTGTGGFANEKLFF. CDR3 DNA: TGTGCCAGCAGCTTGCTGACCGGGACAGGCGGCTTCGCTAATGAAAAACTGTTTTTT. The full variable domain, in which reference TRBV5-4 and TRBJ1-4 provide the parts outside the CDR3, is ETGVTQSPTHLIKTRGQQVTLRCSSQSGHNTVSWYQQALGQGPQFIFQYYREEENGRGNFPPRFSGLQFPNYSSELNVNALELDDSALYLCASSLLTGTGGFANEKLFFGSGTQLSVL.

V usage is TRBV9 and J usage is TRBJ1-1; D gene ambiguous. This CDR3 contains 13 residues. Germline CDR1 is SGDLS and CDR2 is YYNGEE. V dropped 0 bases and J dropped 0 bases, with 3 bases sitting between them. For the CDR3, the DNA is TGTGCCAGCAGCGTAGCCATGAACACTGAAGCTTTCTTT. Translated: CASSVAMNTEAFF.

The rearrangement uses TRBV5-1 and TRBJ2-3; D not certain. Germline V lookup: CDR1 SGHRS, CDR2 YFSETQ. With 0 bases removed from V and 0 bases from J, the gap between germline ends came to 11 bases. The CDR3 extends over 16 amino acids. The DNA for the CDR3 is TGCGCCAGCAGCTTGGGATGGGCATATAGCACAGATACGCAGTATTTT. Amino acid sequence: CASSLGWAYSTDTQYF.

The V gene is TRBV6-5, the J gene TRBJ1-1; maybe TRBD1 (6 bases). Per germline, CDR1 MNHEY and CDR2 SVGAGI. V was shortened by 7 bases and J by 5 bases, with 17 bases between the two germline ends. The CDR3 loop spans 14 amino acids. This chain's CDR3 is CASIRGAEVTEAFF. In DNA form, the CDR3 reads TGTGCCAGCATACGGGGGGCTGAGGTGACTGAAGCTTTCTTT.

As DNA, the CDR3 is TGTGCCAGCAGCCAAGGGCCTTATCCCGGAAACACCATATATTTT. Its protein product is CASSQGPYPGNTIYF. The chain uses TRBV3-1 (or the pseudogene TRBV3-2) and TRBJ1-3; D is uncertain. The germline V gene encodes CDR1 LGHDT and CDR2 YNNKEL (reference sequence). The CDR3 contains 15 residues. V was clipped by 1 base and J by 4 bases, with 11 bases between them.

This sequence joins TRBV6-5 and TRBJ1-2; no clear D. Between the trimmed V and J ends, which lost 7 bases and 1 base, there was a span of 13 bases. CDR3 size: 14 residues. Germline V gene data show CDR1 as MNHEY and CDR2 as SVGAGI. Here the CDR3 DNA reads TGTGCCAGCACCCCGGGAAGGGTTAACTATGGCTACACCTTC. Translation gives CASTPGRVNYGYTF.

V and J are TRBV19 and TRBJ1-3; maybe TRBD1 (6 bases). The CDR3 has 15 residues. Between the trimmed V and J ends, which lost 6 bases and 3 bases, there was a span of 15 bases. Germline lookup yields CDR1 LNHDA and CDR2 SQIVND (reference sequence). This CDR3 reads CASRPDSPNGNTIYF. The CDR3 DNA is TGTGCCAGTAGACCGGACAGTCCTAATGGAAACACCATATATTTT.

With regard to this clone: The same CDR3 is also encoded by other DNA sequences in this sample. The rearrangement uses TRBV6-1 and TRBJ1-2; the D gene is possibly TRBD1 (5 bases). The CDR3 is 13 residues long. The germline CDR1 and CDR2 sequences are MNHNS and SASEGT. With 3 bases removed from V and 2 bases from J, the gap between germline ends came to 7 bases. CDR3 in amino acids: CASSEQGNYGYTF. The CDR3 DNA reads TGTGCCAGCAGTGAGCAGGGAAACTATGGCTACACCTTC.

This chain connects TRBV7-3 to TRBJ2-2, with 14 bases matching TRBD2. V shed 4 bases, J shed 1 base, and the junction held 8 bases outside the gene matches. The CDR3 is 19 amino acids. In germline, CDR1 is SGHTA, CDR2 FQGTGA. CDR3: CASSSGLAGAPENTGELFF. DNA of the CDR3: TGTGCCAGCAGCTCGGGACTAGCGGGGGCCCCCGAGAACACCGGGGAGCTGTTTTTT.

This chain links TRBV12-3 or TRBV12-4 with TRBJ1-1; D not certain. CDR3 length equals 12 residues. V lost 3 bases to trimming and J lost 3 bases, with 5 bases between them. The CDR3 sequence is CASSLRDTEAFF. The DNA for the CDR3 is TGTGCCAGCAGTTTGAGGGACACTGAAGCTTTCTTT.

This clone was observed a handful of times. CDR3: CASSYGGGANTGELFF. CDR3 in DNA: TGTGCCAGCAGTTACGGCGGGGGGGCGAACACCGGGGAGCTGTTTTTT. The chain links TRBV6-5 to TRBJ2-2; TRBD2 matches at 9 bases. The CDR3 extends over 16 amino acids. Trimming took 2 bases from V and 0 from J; bases not matched to a gene: 1. CDR1 is MNHEY and CDR2 is SVGAGI in the germline V gene.

This chain connects TRBV18 to TRBJ1-2; a weak D match, TRBD1 (6 bases). This CDR3 has 14 amino acids. V was trimmed by 3 bases and J by 3 bases, leaving 11 bases between them. Germline CDR1 is KGHSH and CDR2 is LQKENI. CDR3 DNA: TGTGCCAGCTCACCCTCGGGGGGCCACTATGGCTACACCTTC. Amino acid sequence: CASSPSGGHYGYTF.

The genes are TRBV11-2 and TRBJ1-5, with a tentative D call TRBD1 (6 bases). CDR3 length equals 15 residues. Trimming took 5 bases from V and 4 from J, leaving 15 bases between them. Germline V gene data show CDR1 as SGHAT and CDR2 as FQNNGV. CDR3 sequence reads: CASSAVTGTNQPQHF. The DNA for the CDR3 is TGTGCCAGCAGCGCCGTAACAGGGACAAATCAGCCCCAGCATTTT.

The chain has TRBV28 and TRBJ1-5; D gene uncertain. V shed 3 bases and J shed 4 bases, with 22 bases lying between them. The CDR3 is 18 amino acids. Germline V gives CDR1 MDHEN, CDR2 SYDVKM. The CDR3 spells CASSLAPARSLRNQPQHF. The CDR3 DNA is TGTGCCAGCAGTTTGGCCCCGGCGCGCAGCCTCAGGAATCAGCCCCAGCATTTT. The variable domain in full, completed from reference TRBV28 and TRBJ1-5, reads DVKVTQSSRYLVKRTGEKVFLECVQDMDHENMFWYRQDPGLGLRLIYFSYDVKMKEKGDIPEGYSVSREKKERFSLILESASTNQTSMYLCASSLAPARSLRNQPQHFGDGTRLSIL.

The gene calls are TRBV5-1 and TRBJ1-1; weak D call: TRBD1 (5 bases). The germline V gene has CDR1 SGHRS and CDR2 YFSETQ. Trimming took 0 bases from V and 2 from J, leaving 14 bases between them. The CDR3 is made up of 16 amino acids. In DNA, the CDR3 is TGCGCCAGCAGCTTGGCCCGGCAGGGCCAAAACACTGAAGCTTTCTTT. It is translated as CASSLARQGQNTEAFF.

V is TRBV5-4 and J is TRBJ1-2; D is possibly TRBD1 (6 bases). V was shortened by 0 bases and J by 5 bases, with 23 bases between the two germline ends. Germline V gives CDR1 SGHNT, CDR2 YYREEE (reference sequence). The CDR3 covers 18 residues. CDR3 sequence reads: CASSLALDSYSDRYGYTF. The CDR3 DNA reads TGTGCCAGCAGCTTGGCTCTGGACAGCTACTCCGACCGTTATGGCTACACCTTC.

This chain links TRBV27 with TRBJ1-2; 8 nucleotides line up with TRBD1. Trimming cost V 4 bases and J 4 bases; bases outside gene matches: 11. The CDR3 totals 16 residues. Germline CDR1 MNHEY, CDR2 SMNVEV (reference sequence). CDR3 amino acids: CASSSIPGGLLYGYTF. The CDR3 DNA follows: TGTGCCAGCAGTTCAATCCCAGGGGGCCTCCTCTATGGCTACACCTTC.

This clone has more than one count but fewer than ten. The chain employs TRBV6-6 and TRBJ1-1, with D unresolved. Trimming cost V 6 bases and J 1 base, with 9 bases left between them. Germline loops: CDR1 MNHNY, CDR2 SVGAGI (reference sequence). This CDR3 region has 13 residues. The CDR3 nucleotides are TGTGCCAGCAGACCACGGGAGAACACTGAAGCTTTCTTT. Its protein is CASRPRENTEAFF.

CDR3 in amino acids: CASSLEIAIVYGYTF. The CDR3 DNA reads TGTGCCAGCAGCTTAGAGATCGCGATCGTATATGGCTACACCTTC. The chain joins TRBV7-2 to TRBJ1-2; the D is unclear. Looked up from germline, CDR1 is SGHTA and CDR2 is FQGNSA. Trimming removed 1 base at V and 5 bases at J, with 14 bases between. The CDR3 is 15 residues long.

This chain uses TRBV7-3 with TRBJ1-2; 7 bases match TRBD1. With V trimmed by 5 bases and J by 8 bases, 11 bases remained unmatched. The CDR3 length is 14 residues. In germline, CDR1 is SGHTA, CDR2 FQGTGA. The CDR3 is CASSLAHRGWGYTF. The CDR3 DNA is TGTGCCAGCAGCCTAGCGCACAGGGGCTGGGGCTACACCTTC.

The rearrangement links TRBV19 to TRBJ1-3; 11 positions agree with TRBD1. The CDR3 has 14 amino acids. J gave up 2 bases and V 9 bases, and 3 bases lay outside the gene matches. The germline CDR1 and CDR2 sequences are LNHDA and SQIVND (reference sequence). The CDR3 sequence is CASQGQGAGNTIYF. CDR3 bases: TGTGCCAGCCAGGGACAGGGGGCTGGAAACACCATATATTTT.

The CDR3 loop reads CASSWTSGGANEQFF. CDR3 DNA: TGTGCCAGCAGCTGGACTAGCGGGGGGGCCAATGAGCAGTTCTTC. The chain has TRBV11-2 and TRBJ2-1, with 15 bases that match TRBD2. CDR3 length equals 15 residues. Germline CDR1 is SGHAT and CDR2 is FQNNGV. Losses at the gene ends were 4 bases for V and 6 bases for J; bases not matched to a gene: 1.

The V and J genes are TRBV11-2 and TRBJ2-1, with 7 bases that match TRBD2. This CDR3 is built from 15 residues. The junction had 2 bases not matched to a gene; V was cut back by 1 base and J by 2 bases. Germline assignment: CDR1 SGHAT and CDR2 FQNNGV. This chain's CDR3 is CASSLGRGAYNEQFF. The CDR3 DNA follows: TGTGCCAGCAGCTTAGGCCGGGGGGCCTACAATGAGCAGTTCTTC.

This sequence joins TRBV24-1 and TRBJ2-3; the match to TRBD1 covers 9 bases. This CDR3 is 17 amino acids long. In germline, CDR1 is KGHDR, CDR2 SFDVKD. J was trimmed by 6 bases and V by 4 bases; bases with no gene match: 13. The CDR3 DNA is TGTGCCACCAGTGAAGGTCCGGGACAGGGTTTTTCGGATACGCAGTATTTT. It yields the protein CATSEGPGQGFSDTQYF.

This clone has only one observation. The chain employs TRBV5-1 and TRBJ2-3; tentatively, D is TRBD1 (5 bases). The germline CDR1 and CDR2 sequences are SGHRS and YFSETQ. The CDR3 is 16 residues long. The V end lost 4 bases, the J end lost 4 bases, and 19 bases lay between the germline ends. The CDR3 is CASSPRGFLSADTQYF. CDR3 DNA sequence: TGCGCCAGCAGCCCAAGGGGTTTCCTCAGCGCAGATACGCAGTATTTT. Full variable domain (missing parts from reference TRBV5-1 and TRBJ2-3): KAGVTQTPRYLIKTRGQQVTLSCSPISGHRSVSWYQQTPGQGLQFLFEYFSETQRNKGNFPGRFSGRQFSNSRSEMNVSTLELGDSALYLCASSPRGFLSADTQYFGPGTRLTVL.

About this clone itself: One end of the junction is discordant with germline, which a read error may explain. CDR3 DNA: TGTGCCAGCATTGAATATGCGGGCAACAACTATGGCTACACCTTC. As protein: CASIEYAGNNYGYTF. The chain employs TRBV6-1 and TRBJ1-2; no definite D call. Germline assignment: CDR1 MNHNS and CDR2 SASEGT. This CDR3 is 15 amino acids long.

The J gene is TRBJ1-2, the V gene TRBV11-2; 12 bases map to TRBD1. J gave up 8 bases and V 5 bases, and 9 bases lay outside the gene matches. The CDR3 length is 15 residues. CDR1 is SGHAT, CDR2 FQNNGV, per germline. DNA of the CDR3: TGTGCCAGCAGCGTTGGGACAGGGGGCAGGGAGGGCTACACCTTC. Translation gives CASSVGTGGREGYTF.